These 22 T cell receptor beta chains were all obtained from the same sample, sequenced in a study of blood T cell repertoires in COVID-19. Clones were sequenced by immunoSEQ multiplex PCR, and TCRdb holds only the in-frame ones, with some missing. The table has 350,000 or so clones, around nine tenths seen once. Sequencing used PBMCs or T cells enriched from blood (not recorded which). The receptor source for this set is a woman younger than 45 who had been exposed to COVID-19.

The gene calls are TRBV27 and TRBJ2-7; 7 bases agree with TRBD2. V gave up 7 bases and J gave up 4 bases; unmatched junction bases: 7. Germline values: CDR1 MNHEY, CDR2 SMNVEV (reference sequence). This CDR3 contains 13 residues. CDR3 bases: TGTGCCAGCAAAAGGGCGGGAGCGTACGAGCAGTACTTC. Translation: CASKRAGAYEQYF.

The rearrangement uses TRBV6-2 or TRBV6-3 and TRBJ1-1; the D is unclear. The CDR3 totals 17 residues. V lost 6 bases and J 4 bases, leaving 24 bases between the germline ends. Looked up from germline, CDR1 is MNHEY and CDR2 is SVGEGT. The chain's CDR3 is CASSWSSRSVRGTEAFF. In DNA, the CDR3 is TGTGCCAGCAGCTGGAGCTCAAGGTCGGTTCGGGGCACTGAAGCTTTCTTT.

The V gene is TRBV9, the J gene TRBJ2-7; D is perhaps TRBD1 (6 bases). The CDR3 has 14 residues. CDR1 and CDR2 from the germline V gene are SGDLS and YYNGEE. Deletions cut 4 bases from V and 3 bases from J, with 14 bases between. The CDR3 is CASSPLGQFYEQYF. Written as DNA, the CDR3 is TGTGCCAGCAGCCCCCTAGGACAGTTCTACGAGCAGTACTTC. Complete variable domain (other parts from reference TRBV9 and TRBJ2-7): DSGVTQTPKHLITATGQRVTLRCSPRSGDLSVYWYQQSLDQGLQFLIQYYNGEERAKGNILERFSAQQFPDLHSELNLSSLELGDSALYFCASSPLGQFYEQYFGPGTRLTVT.

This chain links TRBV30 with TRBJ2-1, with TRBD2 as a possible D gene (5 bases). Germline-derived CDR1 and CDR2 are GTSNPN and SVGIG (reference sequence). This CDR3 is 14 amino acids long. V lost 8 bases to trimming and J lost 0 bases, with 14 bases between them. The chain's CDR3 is CASGRSSSYNEQFF. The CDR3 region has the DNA TGTGCCAGCGGAAGGAGTAGCTCCTACAATGAGCAGTTCTTC.

The DNA for the CDR3 is TGTGCCAGCAGCCCCCCCGGGGGGCGCTTCGGGGAGCAGTTCTTC. Encoded protein: CASSPPGGRFGEQFF. The chain employs TRBV6-5 and TRBJ2-1, with D possibly being TRBD2 (7 bases). This CDR3 is built from 15 residues. Germline V CDR1 and CDR2: MNHEY, SVGAGI. Trimming shortened V by 6 bases and J by 10 bases, and 22 bases separated the two germline ends.

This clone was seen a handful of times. CDR3 nucleotide sequence: TGTGCCAGCAGTGGACAGGGGGTTGAAGCTTTCTTT. Its protein is CASSGQGVEAFF. The chain recombines TRBV2 with TRBJ1-1, with 9 bases fitting TRBD1. This CDR3 comprises 12 residues. With 4 bases clipped from V and 7 bases from J, the junction kept 1 base outside the gene matches. CDR1 and CDR2 from the germline V gene are SNHLY and FYNNEI.

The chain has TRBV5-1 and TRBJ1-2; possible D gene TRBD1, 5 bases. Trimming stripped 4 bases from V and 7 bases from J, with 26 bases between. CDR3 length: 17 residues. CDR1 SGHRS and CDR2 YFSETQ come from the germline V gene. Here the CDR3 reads CASSPNLGQGGSPGYTF. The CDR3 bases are TGCGCCAGCAGCCCAAACCTAGGGCAGGGTGGATCTCCTGGCTACACCTTC.

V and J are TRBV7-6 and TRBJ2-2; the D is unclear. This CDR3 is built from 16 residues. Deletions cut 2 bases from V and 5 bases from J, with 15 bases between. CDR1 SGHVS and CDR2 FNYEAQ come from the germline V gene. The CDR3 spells CASSLNQLSPTGELFF. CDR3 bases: TGTGCCAGCAGCTTAAACCAGTTGTCGCCAACCGGGGAGCTGTTTTTT.

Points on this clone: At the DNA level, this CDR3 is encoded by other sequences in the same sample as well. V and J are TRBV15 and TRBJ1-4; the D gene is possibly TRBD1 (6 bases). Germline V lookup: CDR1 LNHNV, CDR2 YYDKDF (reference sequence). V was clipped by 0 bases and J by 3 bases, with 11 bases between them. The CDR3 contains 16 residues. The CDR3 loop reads CATSRDRGAANEKLFF. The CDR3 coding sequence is TGTGCCACCAGCAGAGATCGGGGGGCGGCTAATGAAAAACTGTTTTTT.

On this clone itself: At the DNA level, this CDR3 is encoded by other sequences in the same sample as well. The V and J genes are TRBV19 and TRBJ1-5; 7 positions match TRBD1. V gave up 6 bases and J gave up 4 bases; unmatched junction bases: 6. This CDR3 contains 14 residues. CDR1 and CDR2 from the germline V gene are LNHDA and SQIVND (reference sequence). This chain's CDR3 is CASSPGTANQPQHF. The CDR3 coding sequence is TGTGCCAGTAGCCCCGGGACAGCAAATCAGCCCCAGCATTTT.

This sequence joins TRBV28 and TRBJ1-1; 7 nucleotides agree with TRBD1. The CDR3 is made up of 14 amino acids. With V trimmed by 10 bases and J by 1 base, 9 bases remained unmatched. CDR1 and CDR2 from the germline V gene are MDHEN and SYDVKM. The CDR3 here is CATQRGLRNTEAFF. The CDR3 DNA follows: TGTGCCACCCAAAGGGGGCTTAGGAACACTGAAGCTTTCTTT.

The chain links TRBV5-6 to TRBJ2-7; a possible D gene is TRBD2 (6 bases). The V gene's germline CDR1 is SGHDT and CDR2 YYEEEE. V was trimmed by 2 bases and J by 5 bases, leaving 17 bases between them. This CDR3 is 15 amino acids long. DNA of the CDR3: TGTGCCAGCAGCTTAGGTTCGGGAGCCAGGGACGAGCAGTACTTC. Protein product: CASSLGSGARDEQYF. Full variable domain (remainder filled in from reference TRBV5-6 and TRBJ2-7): DAGVTQSPTHLIKTRGQQVTLRCSPKSGHDTVSWYQQALGQGPQFIFQYYEEEERQRGNFPDRFSGHQFPNYSSELNVNALLLGDSALYLCASSLGSGARDEQYFGPGTRLTVT.

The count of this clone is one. This chain's CDR3 is CASSLPDISHEAFF. The CDR3 DNA reads as TGTGCCAGCAGCCTCCCAGACATAAGCCATGAAGCTTTCTTT. The genes are TRBV7-8 and TRBJ1-1, with D unclear. The CDR3 spans 14 residues. Germline CDR1 and CDR2: SGHVS and FQNEAQ. With 5 bases removed from V and 7 bases from J, the gap between germline ends came to 17 bases.

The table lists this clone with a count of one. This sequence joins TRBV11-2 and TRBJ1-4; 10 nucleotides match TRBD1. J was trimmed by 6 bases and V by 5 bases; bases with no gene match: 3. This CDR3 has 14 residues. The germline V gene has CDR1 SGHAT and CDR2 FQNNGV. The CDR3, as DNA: TGTGCCAGCAGCCTAGGGACAGGGGATGAAAAACTGTTTTTT. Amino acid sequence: CASSLGTGDEKLFF.

DNA for the CDR3: TGTGCCAGCAGTCCACCGACAGGGGGAATTTACGAGCAGTACTTC. Translation: CASSPPTGGIYEQYF. The chain links TRBV28 to TRBJ2-7, with TRBD1 matching 9 bases. The germline gives CDR1 MDHEN, CDR2 SYDVKM. V was clipped by 5 bases and J by 4 bases; unmatched bases: 9. This CDR3 region has 15 residues.

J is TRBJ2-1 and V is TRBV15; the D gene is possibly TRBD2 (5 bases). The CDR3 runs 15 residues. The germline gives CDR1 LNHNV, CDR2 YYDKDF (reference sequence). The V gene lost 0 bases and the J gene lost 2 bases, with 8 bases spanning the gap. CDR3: CATSRDLGTYNEQFF. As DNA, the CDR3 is TGTGCCACCAGCAGAGACCTCGGGACCTACAATGAGCAGTTCTTC.

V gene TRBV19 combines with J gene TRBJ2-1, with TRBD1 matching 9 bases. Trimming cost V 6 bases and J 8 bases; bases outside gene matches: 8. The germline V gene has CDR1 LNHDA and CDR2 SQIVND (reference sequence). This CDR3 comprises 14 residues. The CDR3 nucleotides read TGTGCCAGTAGACCGGGACAGGGAGGCTATGAGCAGTTCTTC. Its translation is CASRPGQGGYEQFF.

CDR3 protein: CASSFLLAGPYNEQFF. The CDR3 region has the DNA TGTGCCAGCAGCTTTCTCCTAGCGGGACCCTACAATGAGCAGTTCTTC. The chain is built from TRBV11-2 and TRBJ2-1; 9 nucleotides agree with TRBD2. Trimming removed 3 bases from V and 2 bases from J; junction bases left unmatched: 5. Germline CDR1 is SGHAT and CDR2 is FQNNGV. This CDR3 region has 16 residues.

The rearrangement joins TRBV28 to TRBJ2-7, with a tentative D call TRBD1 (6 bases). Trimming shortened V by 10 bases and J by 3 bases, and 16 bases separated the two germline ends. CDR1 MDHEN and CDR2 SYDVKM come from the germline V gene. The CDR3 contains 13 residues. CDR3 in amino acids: CATSVGQNYEQYF. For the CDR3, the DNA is TGTGCCACCTCGGTCGGACAGAACTACGAGCAGTACTTC.

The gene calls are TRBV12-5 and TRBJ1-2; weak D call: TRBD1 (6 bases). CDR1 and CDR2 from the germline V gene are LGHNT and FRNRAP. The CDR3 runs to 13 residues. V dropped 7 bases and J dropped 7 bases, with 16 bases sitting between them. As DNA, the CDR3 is TGTGCTAGTGCCGCCCACGGGACAATTGGCTACACCTTC. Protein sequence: CASAAHGTIGYTF.

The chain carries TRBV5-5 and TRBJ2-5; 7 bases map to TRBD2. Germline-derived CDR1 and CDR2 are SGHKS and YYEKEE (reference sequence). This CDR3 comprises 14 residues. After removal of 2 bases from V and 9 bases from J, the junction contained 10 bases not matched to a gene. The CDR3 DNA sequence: TGTGCCAGCAGCTTTGGGGGAGGGACGGAGGCCCAGTACTTC. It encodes CASSFGGGTEAQYF.

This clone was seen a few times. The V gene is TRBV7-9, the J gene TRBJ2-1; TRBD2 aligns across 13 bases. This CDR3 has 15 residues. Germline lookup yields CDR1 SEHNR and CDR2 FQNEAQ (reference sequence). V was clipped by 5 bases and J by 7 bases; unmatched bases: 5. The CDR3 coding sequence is TGTGCCAGCAGCCCGTCGGGACTAGCGGGGAATGAGCAGTTCTTC. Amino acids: CASSPSGLAGNEQFF. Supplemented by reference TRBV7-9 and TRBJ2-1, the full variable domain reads DTGVSQNPRHKITKRGQNVTFRCDPISEHNRLYWYRQTLGQGPEFLTYFQNEAQLEKSRLLSDRFSAERPKGSFSTLEIQRTEQGDSAMYLCASSPSGLAGNEQFFGPGTRLTVL.